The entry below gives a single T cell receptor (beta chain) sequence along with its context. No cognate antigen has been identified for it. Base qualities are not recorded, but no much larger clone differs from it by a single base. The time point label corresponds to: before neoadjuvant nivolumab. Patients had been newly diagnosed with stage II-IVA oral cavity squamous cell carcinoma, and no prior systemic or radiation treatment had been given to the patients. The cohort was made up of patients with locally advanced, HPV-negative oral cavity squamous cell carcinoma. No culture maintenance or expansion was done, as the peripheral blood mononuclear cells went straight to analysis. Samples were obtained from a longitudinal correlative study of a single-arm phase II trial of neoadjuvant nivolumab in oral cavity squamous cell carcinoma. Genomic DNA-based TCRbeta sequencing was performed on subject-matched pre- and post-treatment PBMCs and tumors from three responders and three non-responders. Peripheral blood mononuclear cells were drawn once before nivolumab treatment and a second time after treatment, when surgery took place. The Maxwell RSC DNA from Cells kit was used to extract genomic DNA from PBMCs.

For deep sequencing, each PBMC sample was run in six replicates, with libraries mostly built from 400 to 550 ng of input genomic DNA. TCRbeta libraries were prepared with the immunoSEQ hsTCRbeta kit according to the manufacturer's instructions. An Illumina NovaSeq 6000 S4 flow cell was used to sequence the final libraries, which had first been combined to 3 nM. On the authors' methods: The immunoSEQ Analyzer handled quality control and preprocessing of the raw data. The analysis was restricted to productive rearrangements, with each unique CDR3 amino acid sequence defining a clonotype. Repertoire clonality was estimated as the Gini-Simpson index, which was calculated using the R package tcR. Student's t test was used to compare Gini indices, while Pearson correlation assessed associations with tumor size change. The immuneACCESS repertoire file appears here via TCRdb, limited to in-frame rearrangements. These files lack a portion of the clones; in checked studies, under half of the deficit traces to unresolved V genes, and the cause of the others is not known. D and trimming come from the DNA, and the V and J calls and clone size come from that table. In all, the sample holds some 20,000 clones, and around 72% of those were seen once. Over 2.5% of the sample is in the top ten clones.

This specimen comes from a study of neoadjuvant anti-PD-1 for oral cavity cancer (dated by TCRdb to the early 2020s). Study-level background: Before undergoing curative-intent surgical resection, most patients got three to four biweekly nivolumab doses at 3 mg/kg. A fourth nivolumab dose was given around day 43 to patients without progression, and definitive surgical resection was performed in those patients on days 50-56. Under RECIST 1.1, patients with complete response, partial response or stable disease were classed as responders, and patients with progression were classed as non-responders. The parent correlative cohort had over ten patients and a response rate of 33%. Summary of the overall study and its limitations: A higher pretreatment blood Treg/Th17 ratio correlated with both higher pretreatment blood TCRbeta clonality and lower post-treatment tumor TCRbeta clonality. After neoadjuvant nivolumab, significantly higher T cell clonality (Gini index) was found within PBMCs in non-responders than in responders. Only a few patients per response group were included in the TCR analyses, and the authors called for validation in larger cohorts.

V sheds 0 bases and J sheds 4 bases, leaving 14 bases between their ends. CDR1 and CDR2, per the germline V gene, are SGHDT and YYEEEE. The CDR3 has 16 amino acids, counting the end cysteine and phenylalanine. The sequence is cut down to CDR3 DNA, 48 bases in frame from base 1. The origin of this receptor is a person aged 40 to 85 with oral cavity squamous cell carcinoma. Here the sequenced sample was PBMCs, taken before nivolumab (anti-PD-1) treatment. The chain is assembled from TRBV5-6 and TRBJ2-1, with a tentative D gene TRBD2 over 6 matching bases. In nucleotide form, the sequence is TGTGCCAGCAGCTTGGCGGCAGCGGGCACATACAATGAGCAGTTCTTC. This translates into CASSLAAAGTYNEQFF.